The clone carrying this T cell receptor beta chain was found a few times. This record comes from a study of blood T cells in healthy people across ages. Across the study: About one barcoded beta molecule per two T cells was the capture yield of template switching.

Through a sample-barcoded 5' primer and a J-beta primer mix, a second PCR was run for roughly 7 to 12 cycles. TCRdb used MiXCR to reprocess the 5' RACE reads, holding one entry per CDR3 protein. The sample shows over 600,000 distinct CDR3 sequences, approximately 53% of them seen only once. Every participating donor contributed around 9.5 milliliters of peripheral blood through a draw. Trimming left V 4 bases short and J 4 bases short, with 13 bases between. The CDR3 runs to 14 residues. Germline CDR1 ENHRY, CDR2 SYGVKD. This clonotype was sampled from a man aged 35 to 55 in good health. Sequencing used blood. The chain carries TRBV10-3 and TRBJ2-5, with TRBD2 as a possible D gene (6 bases). CDR3 sequence (DNA): TGTGCCATCAGTGCAGGAGGGGAAGTAGAGACCCAGTACTTC. Amino acid sequence: CAISAGGEVETQYF.